This TCR beta chain emerged from a study of T cell responses to AZD1222 COVID-19 vaccine. Findings of the study overall: The breadth and depth of Spike-specific TCRs increased once two AZD1222 doses had been given. Donors were largely white British and mainly female; clonal diversity was possibly underestimated. Within unmutated variant regions lay the reported targets of nearly half of spike-specific TCRs.

Comments on this clone: The antigen remains unidentified.

The repertoire was sequenced with immunoSEQ multiplex PCR; TCRdb's copy has only in-frame clones and lacks some. The sample consists of 83,000 or so clones, 88% of them appearing once. The CDR3 sequence is 15 residues long. Per the germline V gene, CDR1 is KGHSH and CDR2 is LQKENI. Losses at the gene ends were 4 bases for V and 4 bases for J; bases not matched to a gene: 5. This sample comprised peripheral blood, obtained 28 days after the second AZD1222 dose. The chain combines TRBV18 with TRBJ2-4; TRBD1 matches at 9 bases. The origin of this receptor is an adult who received the AZD1222 COVID-19 vaccine. CDR3 DNA sequence: TGTGCCAGCTCACTCACCGGGACAGGGAAAAACATTCAGTACTTC. Protein product: CASSLTGTGKNIQYF.